One T cell receptor beta chain is described in this entry. Its antigen is currently unknown. The V and J ends lost 5 bases and 12 bases respectively, with 25 bases between them. There are 15 residues in the CDR3. Per germline, CDR1 SGHAT and CDR2 FQNNGV. The data originate from a study of shared clonotypes between healthy human individuals. Points from the study as a whole: Naive CD4 clonotypes overlapped across a few donors at roughly 5.1%. Clonotype sharing among donors, it was expected, would be affected by sequencing depth.

Sequencing was performed with immunoSEQ multiplex PCR; in TCRdb, only in-frame clones are kept and a portion is missing. The sample has a few million clones, 90% to 95% seen once. Specimen: naive CD4+ T cells sorted from blood. Subset reported: CD45RA+ positively selected. The chain employs TRBV11-2 and TRBJ1-2, with D possibly being TRBD1 (5 bases). The source of this sequence is a man in his late teens or twenties in good health. CDR3 sequence: CASSPGRDLGLPHTF. Here the CDR3 DNA reads TGTGCCAGCAGCCCGGGCCGGGACCTGGGCCTTCCGCACACCTTC.